The 29 T cell receptor beta chains below were found in one sample sequenced in a study of cytomegalovirus exposure and HLA in healthy donors. The PCR made use of 60 Vbeta and 13 Jbeta primers. Generated by immunoSEQ multiplex PCR, the TCRdb table keeps only in-frame clones and is missing some. The sample lists some 170,000 clones, approximately 80% occurring once. The sequencing input was PBMCs. Receptor source: a woman between 18 and 30 years old in good health and CMV-seronegative.

CDR3 amino acids: CASSNPTGTNEKLFF. Here the CDR3 DNA reads TGTGCCAGCAGCAACCCGACAGGGACAAATGAAAAACTGTTTTTT. This chain uses TRBV11-2 with TRBJ1-4, with 7 bases matching TRBD1. Germline V gene data show CDR1 as SGHAT and CDR2 as FQNNGV. After removal of 5 bases from V and 5 bases from J, the junction contained 8 bases not matched to a gene. The CDR3 totals 15 residues.

In DNA form, the CDR3 reads TGTGCCAGCACTCCCCCAGGGCGAGGAGCCTACGAGCAGTACTTC. Its translation: CASTPPGRGAYEQYF. The chain combines TRBV2 with TRBJ2-7; a weak D match, TRBD1 (5 bases). From germline, CDR1 is SNHLY and CDR2 FYNNEI. The CDR3 runs 15 residues. V was shortened by 7 bases and J by 2 bases, with 18 bases between the two germline ends. The full variable domain, in which reference TRBV2 and TRBJ2-7 provide the parts outside the CDR3, is EPEVTQTPSHQVTQMGQEVILRCVPISNHLYFYWYRQILGQKVEFLVSFYNNEISEKSEIFDDQFSVERPDGSNFTLKIRSTKLEDSAMYFCASTPPGRGAYEQYFGPGTRLTVT.

The table lists this clone with a count of one. This sequence joins TRBV5-1 and TRBJ1-5; 7 positions agree with TRBD1. The CDR3 is 15 amino acids. The germline V gene encodes CDR1 SGHRS and CDR2 YFSETQ. After removal of 3 bases from V and 0 bases from J, the junction contained 3 bases not matched to a gene. CDR3 nucleotide sequence: TGCGCCAGCAGCTCGACAGGGAATAGCAATCAGCCCCAGCATTTT. Translation: CASSSTGNSNQPQHF. The complete variable domain, with remaining parts taken from reference TRBV5-1 and TRBJ1-5, reads KAGVTQTPRYLIKTRGQQVTLSCSPISGHRSVSWYQQTPGQGLQFLFEYFSETQRNKGNFPGRFSGRQFSNSRSEMNVSTLELGDSALYLCASSSTGNSNQPQHFGDGTRLSIL.

This chain connects TRBV6-5 to TRBJ1-6; maybe TRBD1 (5 bases). With 6 bases removed from V and 4 bases from J, the gap between germline ends came to 13 bases. The CDR3 is made up of 15 amino acids. Germline CDR1 is MNHEY and CDR2 is SVGAGI. Here the CDR3 reads CASSRGTAYNSPLHF. The CDR3, as DNA: TGTGCCAGCAGCCGCGGGACGGCTTATAATTCACCCCTCCACTTT.

J is TRBJ1-2 and V is TRBV19; TRBD1 matches 8 bases. The CDR3 is 13 residues long. The V segment lost 2 bases and the J segment 8 bases; nucleotides outside the gene matches: 4. Germline CDR1 reads LNHDA; CDR2 reads SQIVND (reference sequence). The CDR3 DNA sequence: TGTGCCAGTAGTATACGGACAGGGCGCGGCTACACCTTC. It yields the protein CASSIRTGRGYTF.

The genes are TRBV7-9 and TRBJ2-6; possibly TRBD1 for D (5 bases). Trimming took 2 bases from V and 0 from J, leaving 14 bases between them. CDR3 size: 18 residues. The germline gives CDR1 SEHNR, CDR2 FQNEAQ (reference sequence). The chain's CDR3 is CASSLYWPDSSGANVLTF. CDR3 sequence (DNA): TGTGCCAGCAGCTTATATTGGCCAGACAGCTCTGGGGCCAACGTCCTGACTTTC.

The rearrangement uses TRBV25-1 and TRBJ2-5, with D hard to call. The CDR3 contains 17 residues. V lost 3 bases to trimming and J lost 3 bases, with 20 bases between them. Germline CDR1 reads MGHDK; CDR2 reads SYGVNS. CDR3 bases: TGTGCCAGCAGTGATCAACAAGCCAGGAAGTTGGAAGAGACCCAGTACTTC. Translation gives CASSDQQARKLEETQYF.

The chain employs TRBV5-1 and TRBJ1-1; D uncertain. V lost 5 bases and J lost 0, with 14 bases in between. CDR1 is SGHRS, CDR2 YFSETQ, per germline. This CDR3 comprises 15 residues. CDR3 sequence: CASSWREPMNTEAFF. CDR3 in DNA: TGCGCCAGCAGTTGGCGGGAACCAATGAACACTGAAGCTTTCTTT. Based on the CDR3 plus reference TRBV5-1 and TRBJ1-1, the full variable domain is KAGVTQTPRYLIKTRGQQVTLSCSPISGHRSVSWYQQTPGQGLQFLFEYFSETQRNKGNFPGRFSGRQFSNSRSEMNVSTLELGDSALYLCASSWREPMNTEAFFGQGTRLTVV.

This clone was counted a single time. The chain employs TRBV7-2 and TRBJ2-2; TRBD1 agrees at 12 bases. Germline CDR1 reads SGHTA; CDR2 reads FQGNSA. The CDR3 covers 17 residues. V lost 5 bases, J lost 4 bases, and 8 bases stayed unmatched. This chain's CDR3 is CASSPSGTGGATGELFF. Here the CDR3 DNA reads TGTGCCAGCAGCCCATCCGGGACAGGGGGCGCCACCGGGGAGCTGTTTTTT. Drawing the rest from reference TRBV7-2 and TRBJ2-2, the complete variable domain is GAGVSQSPSNKVTEKGKDVELRCDPISGHTALYWYRQSLGQGLEFLIYFQGNSAPDKSGLPSDRFSAERTGGSVSTLTIQRTQQEDSAVYLCASSPSGTGGATGELFFGEGSRLTVL.

In this sample, this clone turned up a few times. V usage is TRBV5-1 and J usage is TRBJ2-1; TRBD1 agrees at 9 bases. V shed 4 bases, J shed 5 bases, and the junction held 4 bases outside the gene matches. CDR1 is SGHRS, CDR2 YFSETQ, per germline. The CDR3 length is 14 residues. This CDR3 is CASSLGQGNNEQFF. CDR3 nucleotides: TGCGCCAGCAGCCTGGGACAGGGTAACAATGAGCAGTTCTTC.

In this sample, this clone turned up once. The rearrangement links TRBV11-2 to TRBJ1-4; D is ambiguous. Trimming took 3 bases from V and 0 from J, leaving 8 bases between them. CDR3 size: 15 residues. CDR1 and CDR2 (germline): SGHAT, FQNNGV. Here the CDR3 reads CASSFSIATNEKLFF. The CDR3 DNA sequence: TGTGCCAGCAGCTTCAGTATTGCAACTAATGAAAAACTGTTTTTT.

The J gene is TRBJ2-7, the V gene TRBV2, with 10 positions matching TRBD1. Losses at the gene ends were 6 bases for V and 7 bases for J; bases not matched to a gene: 9. CDR1 is SNHLY, CDR2 FYNNEI, per germline. The CDR3 loop spans 14 amino acids. CDR3 region: CASRPGTGDGEQYF. The CDR3, as DNA: TGTGCCAGCAGGCCCGGGACAGGGGATGGTGAGCAGTACTTC.

In regard to this clone: A read error may account for a junction end that differs from germline. V usage is TRBV7-9 and J usage is TRBJ2-7, with 8 bases fitting TRBD1. Germline CDR1 SEHNR, CDR2 FQNEAQ (reference sequence). The CDR3 length is 16 residues. CDR3 DNA sequence: TGTTCCAGCAGCTTAGTGACAGGGGTTAGCTCCTACGAGCAGTACTTC. Translating gives CSSSLVTGVSSYEQYF.

The chain combines TRBV7-6 with TRBJ2-5; D possibly corresponds to TRBD2 (6 bases). The CDR3 sequence is 13 residues long. Germline loops: CDR1 SGHVS, CDR2 FNYEAQ. The V and J ends lost 4 bases and 8 bases respectively, with 14 bases between them. CDR3 sequence (DNA): TGTGCCAGCAGCTCCAGGTTGGAGGGTACCCAGTACTTC. Protein sequence: CASSSRLEGTQYF.

CDR3 residues: CASSLQDNYGYTF. CDR3 sequence (DNA): TGCGCCAGCAGCTTACAGGATAACTATGGCTACACCTTC. The chain has TRBV5-1 and TRBJ1-2; a weak D match, TRBD1 (5 bases). The CDR3 totals 13 residues. V was cut by 2 bases and J by 1 base, with 6 bases left in between. The germline V gene encodes CDR1 SGHRS and CDR2 YFSETQ.

The chain recombines TRBV5-1 with TRBJ1-1, with 8 positions matching TRBD1. The CDR3 is 14 amino acids. Germline V gene data show CDR1 as SGHRS and CDR2 as YFSETQ. V lost 4 bases and J lost 8; bases outside the gene matches: 10. This CDR3 is CASSAGGGPGEAFF. The CDR3 DNA sequence: TGCGCCAGCAGCGCAGGGGGCGGTCCTGGAGAAGCTTTCTTT.

This clone appeared a single time. The chain has TRBV5-1 and TRBJ1-4; D might be TRBD1 (6 bases). With 5 bases removed from V and 7 bases from J, the gap between germline ends came to 15 bases. The germline V gene encodes CDR1 SGHRS and CDR2 YFSETQ. The CDR3 consists of 14 residues. Here the CDR3 reads CASSPGTSGEKLFF. CDR3 sequence (DNA): TGCGCCAGCAGTCCTGGGACATCGGGTGAAAAACTGTTTTTT. The variable domain in full, with the rest retrieved from reference TRBV5-1 and TRBJ1-4, is KAGVTQTPRYLIKTRGQQVTLSCSPISGHRSVSWYQQTPGQGLQFLFEYFSETQRNKGNFPGRFSGRQFSNSRSEMNVSTLELGDSALYLCASSPGTSGEKLFFGSGTQLSVL.

In DNA form, the CDR3 reads TGTGCCAGCAGAAGAGGATACTCCTACAATGAGCAGTTCTTC. It yields the protein CASRRGYSYNEQFF. The chain combines TRBV6-1 with TRBJ2-1, with unresolved D. Germline lookup yields CDR1 MNHNS and CDR2 SASEGT. The V end was cut by 6 bases, the J end by 0 bases, with 9 bases between. This CDR3 spans 14 amino acids.

The chain combines TRBV15 with TRBJ1-3; D not certain. The germline V gene has CDR1 LNHNV and CDR2 YYDKDF (reference sequence). This CDR3 is built from 16 residues. V was shortened by 0 bases and J by 0 bases, with 9 bases between the two germline ends. The CDR3 sequence: CATSRDGVSSGNTIYF. CDR3 DNA sequence: TGTGCCACCAGCAGAGATGGAGTCAGCTCTGGAAACACCATATATTTT.

The V and J genes are TRBV19 and TRBJ2-1; 11 bases agree with TRBD2. J lost 8 bases, V lost 5 bases, and 8 bases had no gene match. The CDR3 runs to 15 residues. Germline CDR1 is LNHDA and CDR2 is SQIVND (reference sequence). CDR3 sequence (DNA): TGTGCCAGTAGTGTAAGACTAGCGGGAATGGATGAGCAGTTCTTC. It is translated as CASSVRLAGMDEQFF.

The rearrangement joins TRBV6-4 to TRBJ2-1, with 7 bases matching TRBD1. Germline V gives CDR1 MRHNA, CDR2 SNTAGT. The CDR3 length is 13 residues. V shed 4 bases and J 6 bases; nucleotides not matched to a gene: 3. The CDR3 bases are TGTGCCAGCAGTGGACAGGGTGTCAATGAGCAGTTCTTC. Protein product: CASSGQGVNEQFF.

This chain links TRBV6-1 with TRBJ1-6; a possible D gene is TRBD1 (5 bases). Germline CDR1 MNHNS, CDR2 SASEGT. This CDR3 has 15 amino acids. The germline V and J ends were trimmed by 1 base and 6 bases, with 10 bases remaining between them. CDR3 sequence reads: CASSEVGHFNSPLHF. The CDR3 nucleotides are TGTGCCAGCAGTGAAGTCGGACACTTTAATTCACCCCTCCACTTT.

The chain uses TRBV6-5 and TRBJ1-2; 7 bases are shared with TRBD1. This CDR3 has 15 residues. Germline CDR1 MNHEY, CDR2 SVGAGI. V lost 2 bases, J lost 5 bases, and 8 bases stayed unmatched. CDR3 sequence: CASSYEGQRLYGYTF. DNA for the CDR3: TGTGCCAGCAGTTACGAGGGACAGAGGCTTTATGGCTACACCTTC.

The chain combines TRBV13 with TRBJ2-7; 8 nucleotides agree with TRBD1. The trim removed 5 bases at V and 6 bases at J, leaving 15 bases unmatched. CDR3 length equals 16 residues. Per germline, CDR1 PRHDT and CDR2 FYEKMQ (reference sequence). For the CDR3, the DNA is TGTGCCAGCAGCCCACGACCATCCTCGACAGGGGTCGAGCAGTACTTC. This codes for CASSPRPSSTGVEQYF.

The chain uses TRBV6-6 and TRBJ2-7, with 7 bases fitting TRBD1. The CDR3 runs 14 residues. With V trimmed by 6 bases and J by 2 bases, 7 bases remained unmatched. Germline-derived CDR1 and CDR2 are MNHNY and SVGAGI (reference sequence). The CDR3: CASSLGGLTYEQYF. DNA of the CDR3: TGTGCCAGCAGCCTAGGGGGCCTGACCTACGAGCAGTACTTC.

This chain joins TRBV4-1 and TRBJ2-5; perhaps TRBD1 as D (5 bases). The ends were cut back, 1 base at V and 1 base at J, with 10 bases in the middle. CDR3 length: 15 residues. Germline CDR1 is MGHRA and CDR2 is YSYEKL. CDR3 nucleotide sequence: TGCGCCAGCAGCCAAGGTAGGGGCATCCAAGAGACCCAGTACTTC. Its translation: CASSQGRGIQETQYF.

The gene calls are TRBV6-5 and TRBJ1-5; D uncertain. V shed 0 bases and J shed 5 bases, with 11 bases lying between them. Germline V gene lookup returns CDR1 MNHEY and CDR2 SVGAGI. The CDR3 runs 15 residues. CDR3: CASSYSSARDQPQHF. The CDR3, as DNA: TGTGCCAGCAGTTACTCGAGTGCGCGGGATCAGCCCCAGCATTTT.

The chain links TRBV5-1 to TRBJ2-3; weak D call: TRBD2 (6 bases). The ends were cut back, 4 bases at V and 6 bases at J, with 15 bases in the middle. The length of the CDR3 is 14 residues. Germline CDR1 and CDR2: SGHRS and YFSETQ. The CDR3 spells CASSPTGVGDTQYF. In nucleotides, the CDR3 is TGCGCCAGCAGCCCGACGGGGGTGGGGGATACGCAGTATTTT.

CDR3 region: CASSRQGANSPLHF. CDR3 nucleotides: TGTGCCAGCAGTCGACAGGGAGCTAATTCACCCCTCCACTTT. The V and J genes are TRBV6-1 and TRBJ1-6; 7 bases are a match to TRBD1. The CDR3 is made up of 14 amino acids. The germline V gene has CDR1 MNHNS and CDR2 SASEGT. The V and J ends lost 5 bases and 6 bases, in that order; junction bases with no gene match: 4.